This is a list of T cell receptor beta chains from one sample in a study of vaccination effects on CD4 cells after COVID-19. Sequenced by immunoSEQ multiplex PCR; TCRdb stores in-frame clones only, minus some. The sample yields tens of thousands of clones, over 65% seen once. These receptors lack a known antigen. The sequenced sample was CD4+ T cells from PBMCs cultured with HCoV-OC43 spike peptides, obtained before COVID-19 vaccination. These receptors came from a human donor who received a COVID-19 vaccine. Each CDR3 is given with its conserved first and last residue. The D gene is left open where the match is weak. Clone size is shown for a subset of rows, as once, few, many or a class of expanded clone.

J,D,V,size,CDR3,DNA
TRBJ2-2,TRBD2,TRBV4-1,-,CASRSPGLAGGATGELFF,TGCGCCAGCAGGTCCCCGGGACTAGCGGGGGGGGCAACCGGGGAGCTGTTTTTT
TRBJ2-1,TRBD2,TRBV12-3/TRBV12-4,few,CASKLAGGNEQFF,TGTGCCAGCAAGCTAGCGGGGGGGAATGAGCAGTTCTTC
TRBJ2-6,-,TRBV5-1,-,CASIIQPGAGANVLTF,TGCGCCAGCATTATCCAACCGGGGGCTGGGGCCAACGTCCTGACTTTC
TRBJ1-6,TRBD1,TRBV18,-,CASSTRQGGNSPLHF,TGTGCCAGCTCAACAAGACAGGGGGGTAATTCACCCCTCCACTTT
TRBJ2-2,TRBD2,TRBV20-1,-,CSASLAGRDTGELFF,TGCAGTGCTAGTCTAGCGGGGCGCGACACCGGGGAGCTGTTTTTT
TRBJ2-3,TRBD2,TRBV7-2,-,CASSLDAGGPDTQYF,TGTGCCAGCAGCTTAGATGCGGGGGGGCCCGATACGCAGTATTTT
TRBJ1-5,-,TRBV7-2,-,CASSLLQGDQPQHF,TGTGCCAGCAGCTTACTGCAGGGAGATCAGCCCCAGCATTTT
TRBJ2-2,-,TRBV3-1/TRBV3-2,-,CASSQGTLTGELFF,TGTGCCAGCAGCCAAGGGACCCTCACCGGGGAGCTGTTTTTT
TRBJ2-2,-,TRBV5-1,few,CASSLLADTGELFF,TGCGCCAGCAGCTTATTAGCGGACACCGGGGAGCTGTTTTTT
TRBJ2-2,TRBD2,TRBV7-8,-,CASSLTGRGENTGELFF,TGTGCCAGCAGCTTAACCGGGCGGGGGGAGAACACCGGGGAGCTGTTTTTT